These 31 T cell receptor beta chains came from one sample sequenced in a study of blood T cell repertoires in COVID-19. Clones were sequenced by immunoSEQ multiplex PCR, and TCRdb holds only the in-frame ones, with some missing. The table includes 200,000 or so clones, approximately 90% detected once. The sample was peripheral blood. Source of these receptors: a man aged 50-59 years with COVID-19, enrolled during active disease.

This chain uses TRBV28 with TRBJ2-7, with D perhaps TRBD2 (5 bases). Germline V gene sequence: CDR1 MDHEN, CDR2 SYDVKM. V dropped 2 bases and J dropped 1 base, with 18 bases sitting between them. CDR3 length equals 17 residues. CDR3 DNA: TGTGCCAGCAGTTTACTTGGGAGTTTACCAGGTTCCTACGAGCAGTACTTC. The encoded protein is CASSLLGSLPGSYEQYF.

V usage is TRBV6-4 and J usage is TRBJ2-1; 8 bases agree with TRBD2. The V and J ends lost 2 bases and 9 bases, in that order; junction bases with no gene match: 9. The germline CDR1 and CDR2 sequences are MRHNA and SNTAGT. The CDR3 has 15 amino acids. CDR3 nucleotide sequence: TGTGCCAGCAGTGACCAACTAGCGGAGTTCAGTGAGCAGTTCTTC. It is translated as CASSDQLAEFSEQFF.

This chain joins TRBV7-8 and TRBJ2-4, with D perhaps matching TRBD1 (5 bases). CDR1 is SGHVS, CDR2 FQNEAQ, per germline. The length of the CDR3 is 15 residues. V dropped 5 bases and J dropped 1 base, with 12 bases sitting between them. CDR3 bases: TGTGCCAGCAGCCAACGACAGTCGGCCAAAAACATTCAGTACTTC. It yields the protein CASSQRQSAKNIQYF.

Worth noting for this clone: Distinct nucleotide sequences in the sample also encode this CDR3. This chain connects TRBV5-1 to TRBJ1-5; D is unresolved. V was clipped by 0 bases and J by 2 bases, with 6 bases between them. CDR1 and CDR2 (germline): SGHRS, YFSETQ. The CDR3 has 14 amino acids. In nucleotides, the CDR3 is TGCGCCAGCAGCTTGGGGGAGGGCAATCAGCCCCAGCATTTT. Protein product: CASSLGEGNQPQHF.

The rearrangement joins TRBV11-2 to TRBJ2-1; TRBD2 is a possible D gene (6 bases). Germline V gene sequence: CDR1 SGHAT, CDR2 FQNNGV. This CDR3 is 13 amino acids long. Between the trimmed V and J ends, which lost 4 bases and 9 bases, there was a span of 13 bases. CDR3 protein: CASSSVVGSEQFF. The CDR3 bases are TGTGCCAGCAGCTCCGTAGTCGGGAGTGAGCAGTTCTTC.

The rearrangement joins TRBV19 to TRBJ1-3; D uncertain. The germline CDR1 and CDR2 sequences are LNHDA and SQIVND (reference sequence). Trimming cost V 6 bases and J 2 bases, with 14 bases left between them. The CDR3 extends over 15 amino acids. CDR3 region: CASSPEEGTGNTIYF. The CDR3 bases are TGTGCCAGTAGCCCTGAGGAGGGAACTGGAAACACCATATATTTT.

The chain joins TRBV27 to TRBJ2-2; TRBD1 aligns across 7 bases. Germline CDR1 is MNHEY and CDR2 is SMNVEV (reference sequence). The CDR3 contains 16 residues. V lost 8 bases to trimming and J lost 4 bases; unmatched junction nucleotides: 13. The CDR3 spells CASQTGPKTATGELFF. The CDR3 bases are TGTGCCAGCCAGACAGGGCCCAAAACTGCCACCGGGGAGCTGTTTTTT.

V is TRBV9 and J is TRBJ1-5, with D perhaps matching TRBD1 (5 bases). V shed 7 bases and J shed 2 bases, with 13 bases lying between them. The CDR3 spans 14 residues. Germline V gene lookup returns CDR1 SGDLS and CDR2 YYNGEE. CDR3 in amino acids: CASREDTGNQPQHF. Written as DNA, the CDR3 is TGTGCCAGCCGGGAGGACACCGGCAATCAGCCCCAGCATTTT.

Comments on this clone: Other DNA sequences in this specimen translate into the identical CDR3. The chain has TRBV24-1 and TRBJ2-3; the D is unclear. Germline values: CDR1 KGHDR, CDR2 SFDVKD. V was cut by 4 bases and J by 3 bases, with 4 bases left in between. This CDR3 is built from 12 residues. This CDR3 is CATSDRTDTQYF. The CDR3 bases are TGTGCCACCAGTGACAGAACAGATACGCAGTATTTT.

This clone was recorded only once. This chain connects TRBV10-3 to TRBJ2-4; weak D call: TRBD1 (6 bases). There are 11 residues in the CDR3. The germline CDR1 and CDR2 sequences are ENHRY and SYGVKD. V was clipped by 6 bases and J by 7 bases, with 7 bases between them. CDR3 bases: TGTGCCATCAGACAGGGTAACATTCAGTACTTC. It codes for CAIRQGNIQYF.

The J gene is TRBJ1-2, the V gene TRBV10-2, with TRBD1 identical over 10 bases. CDR1 and CDR2 (germline): WSHSY, SAAADI. V shed 2 bases and J 6 bases; nucleotides not matched to a gene: 6. The CDR3 runs to 15 residues. The CDR3 region is CASSETGTGANGYTF. CDR3 sequence (DNA): TGCGCCAGCAGTGAGACCGGGACAGGGGCGAATGGCTACACCTTC.

Written as DNA, the CDR3 is TGTGCCATCAGCCCGGGACTAGACTTCTCAGATACGCAGTATTTT. Protein sequence: CAISPGLDFSDTQYF. The chain couples TRBV10-3 to TRBJ2-3; the match to TRBD2 covers 8 bases. From germline, CDR1 is ENHRY and CDR2 SYGVKD. V was pared by 6 bases and J by 4 bases, with 9 bases of the junction left unmatched. CDR3 size: 15 residues.

The chain joins TRBV30 to TRBJ2-3, with 9 bases fitting TRBD2. Germline lookup yields CDR1 GTSNPN and CDR2 SVGIG (reference sequence). CDR3 length equals 15 residues. After removal of 4 bases from V and 4 bases from J, the junction contained 9 bases not matched to a gene. The CDR3: CAWTGSGSWADTQYF. CDR3 coding DNA: TGTGCCTGGACGGGTAGCGGGAGTTGGGCAGATACGCAGTATTTT.

The V and J genes are TRBV5-1 and TRBJ2-5, with a possible D match to TRBD2 (5 bases). The V end lost 0 bases, the J end lost 5 bases, and 17 bases lay between the germline ends. Germline V gives CDR1 SGHRS, CDR2 YFSETQ. The CDR3 contains 16 residues. The CDR3 region has the DNA TGCGCCAGCAGCTTGGGTCCGGGGTTGAGTGGGGAGACCCAGTACTTC. Translation: CASSLGPGLSGETQYF. Together with reference TRBV5-1 and TRBJ2-5, the CDR3 gives the full variable domain: KAGVTQTPRYLIKTRGQQVTLSCSPISGHRSVSWYQQTPGQGLQFLFEYFSETQRNKGNFPGRFSGRQFSNSRSEMNVSTLELGDSALYLCASSLGPGLSGETQYFGPGTRLLVL.

This chain uses TRBV2 with TRBJ1-3; D gene ambiguous. Germline V gene lookup returns CDR1 SNHLY and CDR2 FYNNEI. Trimming took off 0 bases at V and 1 base at J, with 7 bases between the two ends. This CDR3 region has 15 residues. This CDR3 reads CASSEAKTSGNTIYF. The CDR3 region has the DNA TGTGCCAGCAGTGAAGCAAAAACATCTGGAAACACCATATATTTT.

The chain couples TRBV7-9 to TRBJ1-1, with D tentatively TRBD1 (6 bases). The ends were cut back, 5 bases at V and 11 bases at J, with 21 bases in the middle. Germline V CDR1 and CDR2: SEHNR, FQNEAQ (reference sequence). The CDR3 has 14 residues. The CDR3, as DNA: TGTGCCAGCAGCCATCAGACCCGTACAGGGAAGGCTTTCTTT. The encoded protein is CASSHQTRTGKAFF.

This chain uses TRBV7-3 with TRBJ1-1; 7 bases fit TRBD1. With 3 bases clipped from V and 0 bases from J, the junction kept 1 base outside the gene matches. In germline, CDR1 is SGHTA, CDR2 FQGTGA. The CDR3 runs to 14 residues. CDR3 DNA sequence: TGTGCCAGCAGCTTGACAGGGATGAACACTGAAGCTTTCTTT. Translation: CASSLTGMNTEAFF.

The rearrangement uses TRBV7-9 and TRBJ2-5, with D maybe TRBD2 (6 bases). CDR1 is SEHNR and CDR2 is FQNEAQ in the germline V gene (reference sequence). The V gene lost 6 bases and the J gene lost 5 bases, with 13 bases spanning the gap. The CDR3 has 13 residues. The chain's CDR3 is CASSRSRGETQYF. For the CDR3, the DNA is TGTGCCAGCAGTCGGAGTCGGGGGGAGACCCAGTACTTC.

The chain employs TRBV5-1 and TRBJ2-1, with a weak D call TRBD2 (5 bases). V was cut by 4 bases and J by 10 bases, with 12 bases left in between. The CDR3 covers 12 residues. Germline V gene data show CDR1 as SGHRS and CDR2 as YFSETQ. As DNA, the CDR3 is TGCGCCAGCAGCCCGAGGGCGGAGGAGCAGTTCTTC. This codes for CASSPRAEEQFF.

The chain links TRBV19 to TRBJ2-7; 7 bases are a match to TRBD1. This CDR3 comprises 15 residues. The germline CDR1 and CDR2 sequences are LNHDA and SQIVND (reference sequence). Unmatched junction bases numbered 11, after V lost 4 bases and J lost 5 bases. CDR3 bases: TGTGCCAGTAGTAGCCCGGGACAGCCCACCCACGAGCAGTACTTC. This translates into CASSSPGQPTHEQYF.

The chain uses TRBV4-1 and TRBJ2-7, with a tentative D call TRBD2 (7 bases). Trimming pared 4 bases from V and 3 bases from J, leaving 19 bases between. The CDR3 covers 16 residues. The V gene's germline CDR1 is MGHRA and CDR2 YSYEKL. DNA of the CDR3: TGCGCCAGCAGCCGCTTCGGGGGGCAGTTCGGCTACGAGCAGTACTTC. This gives the protein CASSRFGGQFGYEQYF.

This clone was seen a few times. J is TRBJ1-2 and V is TRBV7-2, with 8 bases aligning to TRBD1. CDR3 size: 14 residues. Germline CDR1 is SGHTA and CDR2 is FQGNSA. Trimming at V came to 5 bases and at J to 2 bases, leaving 4 bases not matched to a gene. CDR3 coding DNA: TGTGCCAGCAGCCCCCGACAGGGGAACTATGGCTACACCTTC. It yields the protein CASSPRQGNYGYTF.

This chain links TRBV5-4 with TRBJ2-3; the match to TRBD2 covers 11 bases. The germline CDR1 and CDR2 sequences are SGHNT and YYREEE (reference sequence). V trimming: 2 bases; J trimming: 0 bases; junction bases outside the gene matches: 8. This CDR3 comprises 18 residues. The DNA of the CDR3 is TGTGCCAGCAGCTTCTTACTAGCGGGGGAACCTAGCACAGATACGCAGTATTTT. It yields the protein CASSFLLAGEPSTDTQYF. Together with reference TRBV5-4 and TRBJ2-3, the CDR3 gives the full variable domain: ETGVTQSPTHLIKTRGQQVTLRCSSQSGHNTVSWYQQALGQGPQFIFQYYREEENGRGNFPPRFSGLQFPNYSSELNVNALELDDSALYLCASSFLLAGEPSTDTQYFGPGTRLTVL.

The chain uses TRBV29-1 and TRBJ1-6; possible D gene TRBD1, 6 bases. The CDR3 has 16 amino acids. V shed 4 bases and J shed 8 bases, with 21 bases lying between them. Germline V gene data show CDR1 as SQVTM and CDR2 as ANQGSEA. The CDR3 reads CSVAYLQGDFYSPLHF. The CDR3 nucleotides read TGCAGCGTTGCCTATTTACAGGGAGATTTCTATTCACCCCTCCACTTT.

This chain links TRBV29-1 with TRBJ2-1, with 10 bases fitting TRBD1. CDR1 and CDR2 (germline): SQVTM, ANQGSEA. J was trimmed by 9 bases and V by 4 bases; bases with no gene match: 15. This CDR3 contains 16 residues. For the CDR3, the DNA is TGCAGCGTTGCGGGGGGAGGGACAGGGGTATTTGGTGAGCAGTTCTTC. Translating gives CSVAGGGTGVFGEQFF.

J is TRBJ1-5 and V is TRBV6-2 or TRBV6-3; D may be TRBD1 (6 bases). V lost 6 bases, J lost 0 bases, and 15 bases lay in between. Germline V lookup: CDR1 MNHEY, CDR2 SVGEGT. CDR3 length equals 16 residues. The CDR3 sequence: CASSTGQPYSNQPQHF. In nucleotides, the CDR3 is TGTGCCAGCAGCACCGGACAGCCTTATAGCAATCAGCCCCAGCATTTT.

The chain is built from TRBV5-6 and TRBJ1-5, with TRBD1 matching 8 bases. CDR3 length equals 17 residues. Germline V CDR1 and CDR2: SGHDT, YYEEEE. The ends lost 4 bases at V and 2 bases at J; junction bases unmatched: 11. The CDR3 DNA is TGTGCCAGCAGCCCACGCCGTGGACAGGGAGGCAATCAGCCCCAGCATTTT. Encoded protein: CASSPRRGQGGNQPQHF. The entire variable domain, with the rest obtained from reference TRBV5-6 and TRBJ1-5, is as follows: DAGVTQSPTHLIKTRGQQVTLRCSPKSGHDTVSWYQQALGQGPQFIFQYYEEEERQRGNFPDRFSGHQFPNYSSELNVNALLLGDSALYLCASSPRRGQGGNQPQHFGDGTRLSIL.

This rearrangement joins TRBV2 to TRBJ1-5; 9 bases map to TRBD1. CDR1 is SNHLY and CDR2 is FYNNEI in the germline V gene. There are 16 residues in the CDR3. The junction had 5 bases not matched to a gene; V was cut back by 3 bases and J by 2 bases. The chain's CDR3 is CASSEGTGSGNQPQHF. Here the CDR3 DNA reads TGTGCCAGCAGTGAGGGGACAGGGTCGGGCAATCAGCCCCAGCATTTT. Looking up the rest from reference TRBV2 and TRBJ1-5 gives the full variable domain: EPEVTQTPSHQVTQMGQEVILRCVPISNHLYFYWYRQILGQKVEFLVSFYNNEISEKSEIFDDQFSVERPDGSNFTLKIRSTKLEDSAMYFCASSEGTGSGNQPQHFGDGTRLSIL.

The chain joins TRBV4-3 to TRBJ1-1, with a tentative D call TRBD1 (6 bases). CDR1 is LGHNA and CDR2 is YSLEER in the germline V gene. V dropped 7 bases and J dropped 0 bases, with 9 bases sitting between them. The CDR3 covers 13 residues. The CDR3 loop reads CASNTGLNTEAFF. The CDR3 coding sequence is TGCGCCAGCAACACAGGGCTGAACACTGAAGCTTTCTTT.

Notes on this clone: Sequence at one end of the junction differs from germline and may be a read error. This chain connects TRBV7-2 to TRBJ1-2; TRBD1 matches at 7 bases. Germline V gene data show CDR1 as SGHTA and CDR2 as FQGNSA. The length of the CDR3 is 12 residues. CDR3 residues: CASTLQGRGLSF. CDR3 bases: TGTGCCAGCACCCTACAGGGGCGCGGTCTCTCCTTC.

This chain connects TRBV19 to TRBJ1-2; D unclear. Germline V gives CDR1 LNHDA, CDR2 SQIVND (reference sequence). CDR3 length: 13 amino acids. Between the trimmed V and J ends, which lost 3 bases and 4 bases, there was a span of 9 bases. The chain's CDR3 is CASSIGNSYGYTF. CDR3 sequence (DNA): TGTGCCAGTAGTATCGGAAACAGCTATGGCTACACCTTC.